This record concerns one TCR beta chain sequence. Antigen unknown. Sequenced by immunoSEQ multiplex PCR; TCRdb stores in-frame clones only, minus some. The sample records tens of thousands of clones, approximately 95% being singletons. The data originate from a study of cytomegalovirus exposure and HLA in healthy donors. Overall study: The roughly 130 validation repertoires were reported in a later analysis to have been generated on the same platform as the approximately 700 first-cohort repertoires.

Study-wide results and limits: Testing in vitro showed a few CMV-associated chains specific for CMV antigens. Later, an analysis found that TCR clusters from the first cohort tended to co-occur in the 120 or so validation repertoires.

The germline CDR1 and CDR2 sequences are LNHDA and SQIVND (reference sequence). The CDR3 sequence is 17 residues long. V gave up 1 base and J gave up 2 bases; unmatched junction bases: 4. Source material: PBMCs. This sequence joins TRBV19 and TRBJ2-3; 12 nucleotides match TRBD2. The sequence was obtained from a young woman in good health and CMV-seronegative. The chain's CDR3 is CASSIGLAGGYTDTQYF. In DNA form, the CDR3 reads TGTGCCAGTAGTATAGGGCTAGCGGGGGGGTACACAGATACGCAGTATTTT.